A selection of T cell receptor beta chains follows, all from one sample in a study of T cell responses to AZD1222 COVID-19 vaccine. Assay: immunoSEQ multiplex PCR; the TCRdb copy retains only in-frame clones and omits some. The data contain some 91,000 clones, roughly nine tenths of them singletons. Here the sequenced sample was peripheral blood, taken on day 0 of AZD1222 vaccination. These receptors all come from an adult in good health. The CDR3 runs from the conserved cysteine through the conserved F or W. Fields, in order: V gene, clone size, D gene, J gene, CDR3 DNA, CDR3 protein. The D gene is left open where the match is weak. Where a row states a size, it is once, few, many or the class of an expanded clone; other rows omit it.

V gene: TRBV4-2
clone size: NA
D gene: NA
J gene: TRBJ2-3
CDR3 DNA: TGTGCCAGCAGCTCCCCCGGAGGGAGATCTAGCACAGATACGCAGTATTTT
CDR3 protein: CASSSPGGRSSTDTQYF

V gene: TRBV2
clone size: NA
D gene: TRBD2
J gene: TRBJ2-7
CDR3 DNA: TGTGCCAGCAGAGCTTCGGGACTAGCTTCCGAGCAGTACTTC
CDR3 protein: CASRASGLASEQYF

V gene: TRBV2
clone size: NA
D gene: NA
J gene: TRBJ2-2
CDR3 DNA: TGTGCCAGCCAAGGGGGTGCGGCCGGGGAGCTGTTTTTT
CDR3 protein: CASQGGAAGELFF

V gene: TRBV5-1
clone size: NA
D gene: NA
J gene: TRBJ2-3
CDR3 DNA: TGCGCCAGCAGCTTGATGAATACGCAGTATTTT
CDR3 protein: CASSLMNTQYF

V gene: TRBV4-1
clone size: NA
D gene: NA
J gene: TRBJ2-5
CDR3 DNA: TGCGCCAGCAGCCTCATGGGGAGTTCTGGAGAGACCCAGTACTTC
CDR3 protein: CASSLMGSSGETQYF

V gene: TRBV7-9
clone size: NA
D gene: NA
J gene: TRBJ1-3
CDR3 DNA: TGTGCCAGCAGCCCCGTAGGGGCCCCAACTGGAAACACCATATATTTT
CDR3 protein: CASSPVGAPTGNTIYF

V gene: TRBV7-7
clone size: NA
D gene: NA
J gene: TRBJ2-7
CDR3 DNA: TGTGCTAGCAGCTTAGGACGTTCCTACGAGCAGTACTTC
CDR3 protein: CASSLGRSYEQYF

V gene: TRBV11-3
clone size: NA
D gene: TRBD2
J gene: TRBJ2-2
CDR3 DNA: TGTGCCAGCAGCACCGGACTAGCGGGAGCCGGGGAGCTGTTTTTT
CDR3 protein: CASSTGLAGAGELFF

V gene: TRBV7-9
clone size: NA
D gene: TRBD2
J gene: TRBJ2-1
CDR3 DNA: TGTGCCAGCAGCAATGAGAGGCGGGAGGGCTACTACAATGAGCAGTTCTTC
CDR3 protein: CASSNERREGYYNEQFF

V gene: TRBV29-1
clone size: NA
D gene: NA
J gene: TRBJ2-7
CDR3 DNA: TGCAGCGCCCCTGGCTGGGGGAACGAGCAGTACTTC
CDR3 protein: CSAPGWGNEQYF

V gene: TRBV18
clone size: NA
D gene: TRBD1
J gene: TRBJ1-5
CDR3 DNA: TGTGCCAGCTCAACAAGGGACAGATCTAGCAATCAGCCCCAGCATTTT
CDR3 protein: CASSTRDRSSNQPQHF

V gene: TRBV6-5
clone size: NA
D gene: NA
J gene: TRBJ1-6
CDR3 DNA: TGTGCCAGCAGTCGGTCCGGGGGTGGGAATTCACCCCTCCACTTT
CDR3 protein: CASSRSGGGNSPLHF

V gene: TRBV18
clone size: NA
D gene: TRBD2
J gene: TRBJ2-1
CDR3 DNA: TGTGCCAGCTCACCCCCCGGGATAGCGGGGGACAATGAGCAGTTCTTC
CDR3 protein: CASSPPGIAGDNEQFF

V gene: TRBV6-5
clone size: NA
D gene: NA
J gene: TRBJ1-5
CDR3 DNA: TGTGCCAGCACGGAGTATAGCAATCAGCCCCAGCATTTT
CDR3 protein: CASTEYSNQPQHF

V gene: TRBV29-1
clone size: NA
D gene: TRBD1
J gene: TRBJ1-1
CDR3 DNA: TGCAGCGGGTGGACAGGGGTGTCGAACACTGAAGCTTTCTTT
CDR3 protein: CSGWTGVSNTEAFF

V gene: TRBV9
clone size: once
D gene: NA
J gene: TRBJ1-3
CDR3 DNA: TGTGCCAGCAGCCCACGGGGAGAAAGGGCGGATGGTGGAAACACCATATATTTT
CDR3 protein: CASSPRGERADGGNTIYF

V gene: TRBV10-3
clone size: NA
D gene: TRBD1
J gene: TRBJ2-7
CDR3 DNA: TGTGCCATCAGCAAGGGACAGGACTCCTACGAGCAGTACTTC
CDR3 protein: CAISKGQDSYEQYF

V gene: TRBV3-1/TRBV3-2
clone size: NA
D gene: NA
J gene: TRBJ1-5
CDR3 DNA: TGTGCCAGCAGCCAAGATAGCGGAGGGGGTCAGCCCCAGCATTTT
CDR3 protein: CASSQDSGGGQPQHF

V gene: TRBV5-6
clone size: NA
D gene: TRBD2
J gene: TRBJ2-7
CDR3 DNA: TGTGCCAGCAGCTTGGGACGTTCTAGCGGGACCTACGAGCAGTACTTC
CDR3 protein: CASSLGRSSGTYEQYF

V gene: TRBV7-8
clone size: once
D gene: TRBD2
J gene: TRBJ2-2
CDR3 DNA: TGTGCCAGCATCGCCGGGACTAGCGGGGCTGCGAACACCGGGGAGCTGTTTTTT
CDR3 protein: CASIAGTSGAANTGELFF

V gene: TRBV28
clone size: NA
D gene: NA
J gene: TRBJ2-1
CDR3 DNA: TGTGCCAGCACCTCACTAAAGGGTGGGCAGTTCTTC
CDR3 protein: CASTSLKGGQFF

V gene: TRBV7-9
clone size: NA
D gene: NA
J gene: TRBJ1-4
CDR3 DNA: TGTGCCAGCAGCTTTTTCAGGGACCCCACCAAAGAAAAACTGTTTTTT
CDR3 protein: CASSFFRDPTKEKLFF

V gene: TRBV20-1
clone size: NA
D gene: TRBD2
J gene: TRBJ2-1
CDR3 DNA: TGCAGTGCAAGACTAGCGAATGAGCAGTTCTTC
CDR3 protein: CSARLANEQFF

V gene: TRBV28
clone size: NA
D gene: TRBD1
J gene: TRBJ1-2
CDR3 DNA: TGTGCCAGCAGTTCACTGACAGGGGCGAGTGGCTACACCTTC
CDR3 protein: CASSSLTGASGYTF

V gene: TRBV28
clone size: NA
D gene: NA
J gene: TRBJ1-2
CDR3 DNA: TGTGCCAGCAGACCCGGGGGGGTCTCTAACTATGGCTACACCTTC
CDR3 protein: CASRPGGVSNYGYTF

V gene: TRBV5-6
clone size: NA
D gene: NA
J gene: TRBJ1-3
CDR3 DNA: TGTGCCAGCAGCCGGGGTGCACAGACTGGAAACACCATATATTTT
CDR3 protein: CASSRGAQTGNTIYF

V gene: TRBV7-7
clone size: NA
D gene: NA
J gene: TRBJ2-5
CDR3 DNA: TGTGCTAGCAGCACGGACAGAGGAGAGACCCAGTACTTC
CDR3 protein: CASSTDRGETQYF

V gene: TRBV7-2
clone size: NA
D gene: TRBD1
J gene: TRBJ1-2
CDR3 DNA: TGTGCCAGCAGCTCTCAGACAGGGAAAGCTTCTTTC
CDR3 protein: CASSSQTGKASF

V gene: TRBV28
clone size: NA
D gene: NA
J gene: TRBJ1-1
CDR3 DNA: TGTGCCAGCAGTCCCCTTCAGGGGATGAACACTGAAGCTTTCTTT
CDR3 protein: CASSPLQGMNTEAFF

V gene: TRBV15
clone size: NA
D gene: NA
J gene: TRBJ2-7
CDR3 DNA: TGTGCCACCAGCAGAGACAGGGTTAGAGGCTACGAGCAGTACTTC
CDR3 protein: CATSRDRVRGYEQYF

V gene: TRBV5-4
clone size: NA
D gene: TRBD2
J gene: TRBJ2-5
CDR3 DNA: TGTGCCAGCCGGATGGGCGGGAGTAACCAAGAGACCCAGTACTTC
CDR3 protein: CASRMGGSNQETQYF

V gene: TRBV5-4
clone size: NA
D gene: TRBD1
J gene: TRBJ1-1
CDR3 DNA: TGTGCCAGCAGGCGAACAGGGGATTACACTGAAGCTTTCTTT
CDR3 protein: CASRRTGDYTEAFF

V gene: TRBV6-5
clone size: NA
D gene: TRBD1
J gene: TRBJ2-7
CDR3 DNA: TGTGCCAGCCGTTTCGGGACAGGGGTAGGCTACGAGCAGTACTTC
CDR3 protein: CASRFGTGVGYEQYF

V gene: TRBV24-1
clone size: NA
D gene: TRBD1
J gene: TRBJ2-2
CDR3 DNA: TGTGCCACCAGTGAGACAGGGCCGGGGACCGGGGAGCTGTTTTTT
CDR3 protein: CATSETGPGTGELFF

V gene: TRBV9
clone size: once
D gene: TRBD1
J gene: TRBJ2-3
CDR3 DNA: TGTGCCAGCAGCATCAGACAGGGGAAGGGTACAGATACGCAGTATTTT
CDR3 protein: CASSIRQGKGTDTQYF

V gene: TRBV27
clone size: NA
D gene: TRBD2
J gene: TRBJ2-5
CDR3 DNA: TGTGCCAGCAGTTTGTGGGGGACTAGCGGGGGAATGGGCGAGACCCAGTACTTC
CDR3 protein: CASSLWGTSGGMGETQYF

V gene: TRBV7-9
clone size: NA
D gene: NA
J gene: TRBJ1-4
CDR3 DNA: TGTGCCAGCAGCCCCATAGCCCCTATAACTAATGAAAAACTGTTTTTT
CDR3 protein: CASSPIAPITNEKLFF

V gene: TRBV7-3
clone size: NA
D gene: NA
J gene: TRBJ1-1
CDR3 DNA: TGTGCCAGCAGCCGGCTGGGAGGGCACCTCATGAACACTGAAGCTTTCTTT
CDR3 protein: CASSRLGGHLMNTEAFF

V gene: TRBV6-5
clone size: NA
D gene: TRBD1
J gene: TRBJ1-2
CDR3 DNA: TGTGCCAGCACCCCGGACAGGGGACGGTATGGCTACACCTTC
CDR3 protein: CASTPDRGRYGYTF

V gene: TRBV12-5
clone size: NA
D gene: NA
J gene: TRBJ1-2
CDR3 DNA: TGTGCTAGTGGTTCTTTCCCAGCCCGGGCTTCCTATGGCTACACCTTC
CDR3 protein: CASGSFPARASYGYTF

V gene: TRBV28
clone size: NA
D gene: NA
J gene: TRBJ1-1
CDR3 DNA: TGTGCCAGCTCCGGGACTGCGGCTGGGACTGAAGCTTTCTTT
CDR3 protein: CASSGTAAGTEAFF

V gene: TRBV6-6
clone size: NA
D gene: TRBD1
J gene: TRBJ1-2
CDR3 DNA: TGTGCCAGCAGTCCTCAACCGGGACAGGGGCCACACGGCCATGGCTACACCTTC
CDR3 protein: CASSPQPGQGPHGHGYTF

V gene: TRBV11-2
clone size: NA
D gene: NA
J gene: TRBJ1-2
CDR3 DNA: TGTGCCAGCAGCTTAGAGGATCAGGTCTACTATGGCTACACCTTC
CDR3 protein: CASSLEDQVYYGYTF

V gene: TRBV3-1/TRBV3-2
clone size: few
D gene: TRBD2
J gene: TRBJ2-1
CDR3 DNA: TGTGCCAGCAGCCAAGCGGGGGGGCCAGTAGATGAGCAGTTCTTC
CDR3 protein: CASSQAGGPVDEQFF

V gene: TRBV4-2
clone size: NA
D gene: NA
J gene: TRBJ2-2
CDR3 DNA: TGTGCCAGCAGCCAAGATATAAACGGGGGCCCCGGGGAGCTGTTTTTT
CDR3 protein: CASSQDINGGPGELFF

V gene: TRBV12-3/TRBV12-4
clone size: NA
D gene: NA
J gene: TRBJ1-1
CDR3 DNA: TGTGCCAGCAGTTTGGTAGGGACTGAAGCTTTCTTT
CDR3 protein: CASSLVGTEAFF

V gene: TRBV7-9
clone size: once
D gene: TRBD2
J gene: TRBJ2-7
CDR3 DNA: TGTGCCAGCAGCTATAGCGGGATCGCGTACGAGCAGTACTTC
CDR3 protein: CASSYSGIAYEQYF

V gene: TRBV12-3/TRBV12-4
clone size: NA
D gene: NA
J gene: TRBJ1-2
CDR3 DNA: TGTGCCAGCAGTTTAGGGACAGTAGATGGCTACACCTTC
CDR3 protein: CASSLGTVDGYTF

V gene: TRBV5-1
clone size: NA
D gene: TRBD1
J gene: TRBJ1-6
CDR3 DNA: TGCGCCAGCAGCTTGTCCGCATTACCGGGACAGCTTAATTCACCCCTCCACTTT
CDR3 protein: CASSLSALPGQLNSPLHF